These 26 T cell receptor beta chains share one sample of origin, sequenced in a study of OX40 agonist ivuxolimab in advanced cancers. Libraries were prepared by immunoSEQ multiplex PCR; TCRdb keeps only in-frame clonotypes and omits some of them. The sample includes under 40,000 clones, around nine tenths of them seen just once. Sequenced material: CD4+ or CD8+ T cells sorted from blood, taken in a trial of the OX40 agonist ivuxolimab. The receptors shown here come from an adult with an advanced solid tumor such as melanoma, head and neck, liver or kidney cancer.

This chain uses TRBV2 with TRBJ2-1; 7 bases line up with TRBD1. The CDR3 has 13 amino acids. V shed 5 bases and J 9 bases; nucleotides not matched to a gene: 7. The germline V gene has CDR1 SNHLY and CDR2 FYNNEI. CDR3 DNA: TGTGCCAGCAGTATCTACAGGGGAGCTGAGCAGTTCTTC. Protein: CASSIYRGAEQFF.

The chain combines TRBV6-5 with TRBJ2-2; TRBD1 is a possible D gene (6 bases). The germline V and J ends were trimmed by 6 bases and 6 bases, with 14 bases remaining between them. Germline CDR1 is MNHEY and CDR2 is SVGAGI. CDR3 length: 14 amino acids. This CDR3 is CASSLTGIAGELFF. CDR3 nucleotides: TGTGCCAGCAGCCTGACAGGAATCGCCGGGGAGCTGTTTTTT.

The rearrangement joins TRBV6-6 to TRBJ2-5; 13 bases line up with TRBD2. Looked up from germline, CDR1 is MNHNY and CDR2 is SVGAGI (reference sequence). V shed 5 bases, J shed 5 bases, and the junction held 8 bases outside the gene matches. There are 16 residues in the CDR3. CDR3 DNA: TGTGCCAGCAGTAACCCCGGACTAGCGGGAGTGGAGACCCAGTACTTC. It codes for CASSNPGLAGVETQYF.

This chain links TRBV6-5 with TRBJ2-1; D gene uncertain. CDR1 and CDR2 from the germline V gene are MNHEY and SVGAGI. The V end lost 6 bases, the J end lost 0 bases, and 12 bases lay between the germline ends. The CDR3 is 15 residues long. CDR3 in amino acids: CASRSSYSSYNEQFF. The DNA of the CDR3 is TGTGCCAGCAGATCCAGTTATAGCTCCTACAATGAGCAGTTCTTC.

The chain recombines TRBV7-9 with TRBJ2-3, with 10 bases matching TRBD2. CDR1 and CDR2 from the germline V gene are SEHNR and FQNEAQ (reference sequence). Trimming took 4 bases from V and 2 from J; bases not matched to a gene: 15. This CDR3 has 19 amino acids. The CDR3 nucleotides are TGTGCCAGCAGCTCGGGGATCGCGGCTAGCGGGGGACCCACAGATACGCAGTATTTT. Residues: CASSSGIAASGGPTDTQYF.

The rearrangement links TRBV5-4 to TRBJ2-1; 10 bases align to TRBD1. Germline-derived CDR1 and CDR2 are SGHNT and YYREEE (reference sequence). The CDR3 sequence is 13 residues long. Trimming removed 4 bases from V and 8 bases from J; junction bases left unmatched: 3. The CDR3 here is CASSAGQGHEQFF. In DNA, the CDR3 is TGTGCCAGCAGCGCGGGACAGGGGCATGAGCAGTTCTTC.

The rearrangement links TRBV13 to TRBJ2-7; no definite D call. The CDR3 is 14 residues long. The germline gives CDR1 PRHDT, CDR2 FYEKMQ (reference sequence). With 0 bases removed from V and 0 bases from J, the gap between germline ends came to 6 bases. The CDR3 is CASSLGLSSYEQYF. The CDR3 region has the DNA TGTGCCAGCAGCTTAGGGCTTAGCTCCTACGAGCAGTACTTC.

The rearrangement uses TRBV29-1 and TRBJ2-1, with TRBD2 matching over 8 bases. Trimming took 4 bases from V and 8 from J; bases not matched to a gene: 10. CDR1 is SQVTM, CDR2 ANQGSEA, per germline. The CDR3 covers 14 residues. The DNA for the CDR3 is TGCAGCGTTGTATCCGGGAGGGGTGGCGATGAGCAGTTCTTC. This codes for CSVVSGRGGDEQFF.

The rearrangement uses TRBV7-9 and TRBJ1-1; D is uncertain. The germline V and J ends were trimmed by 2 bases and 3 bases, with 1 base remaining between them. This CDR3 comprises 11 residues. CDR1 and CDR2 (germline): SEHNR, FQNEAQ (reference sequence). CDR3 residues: CASSLYTEAFF. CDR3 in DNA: TGTGCCAGCAGCTTATACACTGAAGCTTTCTTT.

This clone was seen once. DNA of the CDR3: TGTGCCAGCAGCTCCCCCACAGATACGCAGTATTTT. Translating it yields CASSSPTDTQYF. The chain is built from TRBV13 and TRBJ2-3; D is unclear. This CDR3 comprises 12 residues. Germline V gives CDR1 PRHDT, CDR2 FYEKMQ (reference sequence). V lost 4 bases and J lost 2, with 4 bases in between.

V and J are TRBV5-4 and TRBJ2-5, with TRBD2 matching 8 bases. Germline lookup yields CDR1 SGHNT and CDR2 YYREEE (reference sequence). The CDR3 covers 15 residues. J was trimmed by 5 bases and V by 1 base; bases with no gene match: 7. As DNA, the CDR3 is TGTGCCAGCAGCTTGCCTCCCGGGGGGGCGGAGACCCAGTACTTC. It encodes CASSLPPGGAETQYF.

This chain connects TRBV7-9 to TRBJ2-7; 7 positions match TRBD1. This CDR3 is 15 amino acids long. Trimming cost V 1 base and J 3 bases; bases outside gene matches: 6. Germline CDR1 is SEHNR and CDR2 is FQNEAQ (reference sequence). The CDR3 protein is CASSLESGGHYEQYF. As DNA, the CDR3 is TGTGCCAGCAGCTTAGAGTCAGGGGGACACTACGAGCAGTACTTC.

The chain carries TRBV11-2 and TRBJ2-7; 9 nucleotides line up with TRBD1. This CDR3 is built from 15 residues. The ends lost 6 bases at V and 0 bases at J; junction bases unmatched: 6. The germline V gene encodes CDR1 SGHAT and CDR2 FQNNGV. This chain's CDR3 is CASRLGQGISYEQYF. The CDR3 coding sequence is TGTGCCAGCAGACTCGGACAGGGGATCTCCTACGAGCAGTACTTC.

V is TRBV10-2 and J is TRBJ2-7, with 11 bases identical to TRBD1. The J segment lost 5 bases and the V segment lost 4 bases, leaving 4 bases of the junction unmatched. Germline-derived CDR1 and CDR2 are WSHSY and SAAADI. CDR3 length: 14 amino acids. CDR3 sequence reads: CASSGGTGGNEQYF. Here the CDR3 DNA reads TGCGCCAGCAGTGGCGGGACAGGGGGAAACGAGCAGTACTTC.

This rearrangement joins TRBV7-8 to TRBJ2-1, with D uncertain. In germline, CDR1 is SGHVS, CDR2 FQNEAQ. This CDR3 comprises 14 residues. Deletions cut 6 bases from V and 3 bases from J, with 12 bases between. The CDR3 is CASSPQVDYNEQFF. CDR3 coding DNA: TGTGCCAGCAGTCCCCAAGTAGACTACAATGAGCAGTTCTTC.

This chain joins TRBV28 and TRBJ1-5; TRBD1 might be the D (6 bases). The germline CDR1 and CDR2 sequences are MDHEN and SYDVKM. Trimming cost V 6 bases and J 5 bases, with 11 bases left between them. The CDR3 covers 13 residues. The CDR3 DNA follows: TGTGCCAGCAGCCCAAACAGGGATCAGCCCCAGCATTTT. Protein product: CASSPNRDQPQHF.

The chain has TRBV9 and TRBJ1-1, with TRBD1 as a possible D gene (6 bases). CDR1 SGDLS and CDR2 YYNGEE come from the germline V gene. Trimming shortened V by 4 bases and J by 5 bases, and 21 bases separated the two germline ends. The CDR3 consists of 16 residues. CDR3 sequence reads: CASSTAGGGGLTEAFF. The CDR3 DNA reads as TGTGCCAGCAGCACCGCCGGAGGAGGGGGTTTAACTGAAGCTTTCTTT.

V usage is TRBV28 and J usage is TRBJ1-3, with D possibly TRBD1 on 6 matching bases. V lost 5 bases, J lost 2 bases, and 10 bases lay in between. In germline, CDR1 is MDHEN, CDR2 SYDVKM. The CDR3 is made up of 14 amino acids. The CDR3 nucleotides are TGTGCCAGCAGTCGGGGGCAACCTGGAAACACCATATATTTT. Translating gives CASSRGQPGNTIYF.

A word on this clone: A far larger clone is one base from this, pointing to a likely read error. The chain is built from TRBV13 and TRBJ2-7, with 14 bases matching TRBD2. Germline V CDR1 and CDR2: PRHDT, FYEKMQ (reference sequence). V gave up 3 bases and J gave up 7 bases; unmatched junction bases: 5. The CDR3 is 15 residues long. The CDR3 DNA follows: TGTGCCAGCAGCTTGGGACTAGCGGGGGCGGGGGAGCAGTACTTC. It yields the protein CASSLGLAGAGEQYF.

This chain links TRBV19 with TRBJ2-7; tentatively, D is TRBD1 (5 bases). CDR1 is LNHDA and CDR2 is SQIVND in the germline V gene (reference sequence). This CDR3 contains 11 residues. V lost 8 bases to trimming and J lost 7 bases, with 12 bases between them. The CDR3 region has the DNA TGTGCCAGTCGTAACTCAGGGGAGCAGTACTTC. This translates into CASRNSGEQYF.

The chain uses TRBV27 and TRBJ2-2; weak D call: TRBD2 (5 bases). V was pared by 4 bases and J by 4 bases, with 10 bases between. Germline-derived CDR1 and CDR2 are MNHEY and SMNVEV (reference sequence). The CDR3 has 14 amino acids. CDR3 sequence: CASSWGAGTGELFF. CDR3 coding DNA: TGTGCCAGCAGTTGGGGAGCCGGCACCGGGGAGCTGTTTTTT.

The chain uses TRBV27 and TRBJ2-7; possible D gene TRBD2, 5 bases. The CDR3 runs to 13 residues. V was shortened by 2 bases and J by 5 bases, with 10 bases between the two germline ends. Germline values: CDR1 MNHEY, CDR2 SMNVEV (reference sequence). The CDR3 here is CASSLTSGDEQYF. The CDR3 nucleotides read TGTGCCAGCAGTTTAACATCCGGGGACGAGCAGTACTTC.

The CDR3 nucleotides are TGTGCCAGTAGTACCTCGACGAACACTGAAGCTTTCTTT. It translates to CASSTSTNTEAFF. The chain combines TRBV19 with TRBJ1-1, with D unresolved. V lost 4 bases and J 1 base, leaving 7 bases between the germline ends. CDR1 is LNHDA, CDR2 SQIVND, per germline (reference sequence). This CDR3 contains 13 residues.

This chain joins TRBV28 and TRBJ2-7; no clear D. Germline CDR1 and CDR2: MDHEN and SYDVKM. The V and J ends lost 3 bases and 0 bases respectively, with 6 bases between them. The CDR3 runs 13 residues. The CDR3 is CASSFRSSYEQYF. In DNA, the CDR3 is TGTGCCAGCAGTTTCCGCTCCTCCTACGAGCAGTACTTC.

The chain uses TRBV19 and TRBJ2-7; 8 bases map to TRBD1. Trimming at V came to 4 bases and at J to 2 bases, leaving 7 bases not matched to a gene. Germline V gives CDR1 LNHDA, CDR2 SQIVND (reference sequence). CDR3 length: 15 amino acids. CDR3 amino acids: CASSTGTGRTYEQYF. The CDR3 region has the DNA TGTGCCAGTAGTACGGGGACAGGCCGAACCTACGAGCAGTACTTC.

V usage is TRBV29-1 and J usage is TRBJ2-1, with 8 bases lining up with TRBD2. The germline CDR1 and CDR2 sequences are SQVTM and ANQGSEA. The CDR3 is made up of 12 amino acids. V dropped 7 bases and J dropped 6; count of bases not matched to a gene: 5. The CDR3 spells CSATSEPNEQFF. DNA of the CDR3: TGCAGCGCGACTAGCGAACCCAATGAGCAGTTCTTC.